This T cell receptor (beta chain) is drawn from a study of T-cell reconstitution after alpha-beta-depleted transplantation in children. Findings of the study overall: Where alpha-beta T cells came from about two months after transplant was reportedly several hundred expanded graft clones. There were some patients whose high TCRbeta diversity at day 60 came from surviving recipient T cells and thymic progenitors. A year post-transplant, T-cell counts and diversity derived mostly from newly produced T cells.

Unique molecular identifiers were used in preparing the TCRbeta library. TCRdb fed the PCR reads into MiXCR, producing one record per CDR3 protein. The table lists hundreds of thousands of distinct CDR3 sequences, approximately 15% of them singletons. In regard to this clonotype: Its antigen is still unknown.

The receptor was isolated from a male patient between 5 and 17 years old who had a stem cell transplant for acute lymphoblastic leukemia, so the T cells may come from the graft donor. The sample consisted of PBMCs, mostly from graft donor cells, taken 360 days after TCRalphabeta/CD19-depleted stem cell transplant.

The CDR3 loop is CASSSALDRDYGYTF. In DNA, the CDR3 is TGTGCCAGCAGCAGCGCATTGGACAGGGACTATGGCTACACCTTC. This rearrangement joins TRBV7-9 to TRBJ1-2, with TRBD1 identical over 8 bases. Trimming at V came to 5 bases and at J to 3 bases, leaving 8 bases not matched to a gene. The length of the CDR3 is 15 residues. CDR1 and CDR2 (germline): SEHNR, FQNEAQ (reference sequence).